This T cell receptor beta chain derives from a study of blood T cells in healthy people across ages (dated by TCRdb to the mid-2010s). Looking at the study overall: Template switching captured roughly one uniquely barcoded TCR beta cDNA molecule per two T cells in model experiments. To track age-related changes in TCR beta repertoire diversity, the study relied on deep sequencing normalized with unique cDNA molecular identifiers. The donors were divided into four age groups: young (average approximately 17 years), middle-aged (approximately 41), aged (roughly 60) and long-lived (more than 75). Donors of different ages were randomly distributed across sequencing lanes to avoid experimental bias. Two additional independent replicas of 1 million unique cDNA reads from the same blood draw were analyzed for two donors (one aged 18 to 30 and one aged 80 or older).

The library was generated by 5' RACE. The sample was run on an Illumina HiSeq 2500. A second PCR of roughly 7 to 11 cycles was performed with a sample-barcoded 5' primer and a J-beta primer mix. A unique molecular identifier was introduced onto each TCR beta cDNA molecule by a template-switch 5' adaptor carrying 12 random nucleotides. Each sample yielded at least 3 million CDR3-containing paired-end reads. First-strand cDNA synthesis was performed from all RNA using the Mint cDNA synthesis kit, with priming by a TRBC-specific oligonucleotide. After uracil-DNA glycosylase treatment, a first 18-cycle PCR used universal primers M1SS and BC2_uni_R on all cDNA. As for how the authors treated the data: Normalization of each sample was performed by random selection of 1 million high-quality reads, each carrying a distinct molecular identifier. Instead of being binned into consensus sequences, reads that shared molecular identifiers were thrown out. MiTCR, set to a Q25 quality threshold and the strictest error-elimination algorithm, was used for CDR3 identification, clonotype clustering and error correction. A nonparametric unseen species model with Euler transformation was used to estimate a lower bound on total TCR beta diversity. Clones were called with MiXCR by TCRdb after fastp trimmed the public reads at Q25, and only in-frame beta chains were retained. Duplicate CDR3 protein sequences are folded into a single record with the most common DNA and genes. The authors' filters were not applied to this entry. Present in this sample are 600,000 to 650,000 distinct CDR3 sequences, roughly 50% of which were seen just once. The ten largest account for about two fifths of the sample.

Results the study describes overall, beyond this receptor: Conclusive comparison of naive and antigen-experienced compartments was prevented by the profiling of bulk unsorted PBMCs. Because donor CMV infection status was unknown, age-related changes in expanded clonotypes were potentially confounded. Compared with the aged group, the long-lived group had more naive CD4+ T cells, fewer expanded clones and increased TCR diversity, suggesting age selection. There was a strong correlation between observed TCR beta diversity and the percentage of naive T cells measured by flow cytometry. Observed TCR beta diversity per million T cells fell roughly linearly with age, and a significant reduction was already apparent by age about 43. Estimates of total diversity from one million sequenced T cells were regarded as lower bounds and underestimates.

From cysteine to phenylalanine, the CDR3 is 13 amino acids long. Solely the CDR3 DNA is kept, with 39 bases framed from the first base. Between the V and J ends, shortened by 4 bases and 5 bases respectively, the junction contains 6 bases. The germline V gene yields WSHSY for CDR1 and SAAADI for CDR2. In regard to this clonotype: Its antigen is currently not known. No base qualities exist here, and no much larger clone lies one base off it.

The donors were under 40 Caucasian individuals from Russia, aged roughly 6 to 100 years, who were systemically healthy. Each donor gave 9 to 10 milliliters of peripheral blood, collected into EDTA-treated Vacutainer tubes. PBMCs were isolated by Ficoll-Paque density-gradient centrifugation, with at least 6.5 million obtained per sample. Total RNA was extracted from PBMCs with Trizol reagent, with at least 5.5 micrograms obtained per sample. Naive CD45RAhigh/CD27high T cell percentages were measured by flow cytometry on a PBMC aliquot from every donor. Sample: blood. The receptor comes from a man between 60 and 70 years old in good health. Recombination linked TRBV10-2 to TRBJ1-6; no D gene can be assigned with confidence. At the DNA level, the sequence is TGCGCCAGCAGTGCGCCCGATAATTCACCCCTCCACTTT. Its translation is CASSAPDNSPLHF.